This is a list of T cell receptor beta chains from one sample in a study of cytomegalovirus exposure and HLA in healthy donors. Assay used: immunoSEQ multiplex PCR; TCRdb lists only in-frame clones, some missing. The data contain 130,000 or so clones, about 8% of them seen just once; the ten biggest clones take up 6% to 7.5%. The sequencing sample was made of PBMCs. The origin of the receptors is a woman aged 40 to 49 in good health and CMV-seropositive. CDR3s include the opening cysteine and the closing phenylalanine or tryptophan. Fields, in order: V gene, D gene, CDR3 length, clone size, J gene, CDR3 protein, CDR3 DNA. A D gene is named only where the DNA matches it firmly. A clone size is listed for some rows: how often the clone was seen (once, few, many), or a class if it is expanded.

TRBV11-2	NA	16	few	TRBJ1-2	CASSLGPGRTNYGYTF	TGTGCCAGCAGCTTAGGCCCCGGGAGAACTAACTATGGCTACACCTTC
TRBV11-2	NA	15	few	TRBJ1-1	CASSFTGSRDTEAFF	TGTGCCAGCAGCTTCACAGGCTCACGGGACACTGAAGCTTTCTTT
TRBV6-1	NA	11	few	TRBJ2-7	CASTGTYEQYF	TGTGCCAGCACCGGGACCTACGAGCAGTACTTC
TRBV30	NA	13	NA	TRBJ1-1	CAWSRGRNTEAFF	TGTGCCTGGAGTAGGGGCCGGAACACTGAAGCTTTCTTT
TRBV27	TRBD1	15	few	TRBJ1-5	CASSSPGQGSLGQHF	TGTGCCAGCAGTTCACCGGGACAGGGGTCCCTGGGCCAGCATTTT
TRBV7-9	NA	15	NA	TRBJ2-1	CASSLVGSGVNEQFF	TGTGCCAGCAGCTTAGTTGGTTCGGGTGTCAATGAGCAGTTCTTC
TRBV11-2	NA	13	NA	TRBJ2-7	CASSAWASYEQYF	TGTGCCAGCAGCGCCTGGGCATCCTACGAGCAGTACTTC
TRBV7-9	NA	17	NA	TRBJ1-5	CASSLGLGTLVNQPQHF	TGTGCCAGCAGCTTAGGGCTAGGGACACTAGTCAATCAGCCCCAGCATTTT
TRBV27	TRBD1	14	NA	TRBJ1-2	CASRTTGPYYGYTF	TGTGCCAGCAGGACGACAGGGCCTTACTATGGCTACACCTTC
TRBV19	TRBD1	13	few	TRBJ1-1	CASRETGESEAFF	TGTGCCAGTAGGGAAACAGGGGAGTCTGAAGCTTTCTTT
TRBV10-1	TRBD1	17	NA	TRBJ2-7	CASSDRTGASNYYEQYF	TGCGCCAGCAGTGACAGGACAGGAGCTTCGAACTACTACGAGCAGTACTTC
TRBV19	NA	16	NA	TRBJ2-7	CASNPPPRGVSYEQYF	TGTGCCAGCAATCCCCCGCCTAGAGGTGTCTCCTACGAGCAGTACTTC
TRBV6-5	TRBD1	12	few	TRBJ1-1	CASSPDRGEAFF	TGTGCCAGCAGTCCGGACAGGGGGGAAGCTTTCTTT
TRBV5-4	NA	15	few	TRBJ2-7	CASSFSGIGSYEQYF	TGTGCCAGCAGCTTTTCGGGGATAGGGTCCTACGAGCAGTACTTC
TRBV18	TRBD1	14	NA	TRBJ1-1	CASSGQGANTEAFF	TGTGCCAGCTCAGGACAGGGGGCGAACACTGAAGCTTTCTTT
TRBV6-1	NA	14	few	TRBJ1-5	CASSESGGGQPQHF	TGTGCCAGCAGTGAATCGGGGGGTGGTCAGCCCCAGCATTTT
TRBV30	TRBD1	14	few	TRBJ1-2	CAYSRQGGYYGYTF	TGTGCCTACTCGAGACAGGGAGGATACTATGGCTACACCTTC
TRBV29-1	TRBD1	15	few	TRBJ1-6	CSVTGEISYNSPLHF	TGCAGCGTTACAGGGGAAATCTCCTATAATTCACCCCTCCACTTT
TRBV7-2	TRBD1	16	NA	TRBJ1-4	CASSPRQGASNEKLFF	TGTGCCAGCAGCCCCCGACAGGGGGCATCTAATGAAAAACTGTTTTTT
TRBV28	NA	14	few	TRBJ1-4	CASSETGGYEKLFF	TGTGCCAGCAGCGAAACGGGGGGCTATGAAAAACTGTTTTTT
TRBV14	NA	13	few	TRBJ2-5	CASSQMGQGTQYF	TGTGCCAGCAGCCAGATGGGGCAGGGGACCCAGTACTTC
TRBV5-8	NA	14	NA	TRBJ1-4	CASSLGGGEEKLFF	TGTGCCAGCAGCTTAGGGGGGGGTGAAGAAAAACTGTTTTTT
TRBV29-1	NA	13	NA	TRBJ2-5	CSADQGREETQYF	TGCAGCGCAGATCAGGGGAGGGAAGAGACCCAGTACTTC
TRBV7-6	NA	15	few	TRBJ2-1	CASSSDGSSYNEQFF	TGTGCCAGCAGCTCGGACGGGAGCTCCTACAATGAGCAGTTCTTC
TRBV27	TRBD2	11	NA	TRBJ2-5	CASSPGGTQYF	TGTGCCAGCAGTCCGGGGGGAACCCAGTACTTC
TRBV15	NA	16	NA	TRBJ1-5	CATSRDLAAENQPQHF	TGTGCCACCAGCAGAGATCTGGCGGCAGAAAATCAGCCCCAGCATTTT
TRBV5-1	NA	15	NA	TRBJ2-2	CASSKPGSNTGELFF	TGCGCCAGCAGCAAGCCGGGTTCGAACACCGGGGAGCTGTTTTTT
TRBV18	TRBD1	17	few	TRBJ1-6	CASSPPGQSAYNSPLHF	TGTGCCAGCTCACCCCCGGGACAGTCGGCCTATAATTCACCCCTCCACTTT
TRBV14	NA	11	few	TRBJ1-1	CASSPGTEAFF	TGTGCCAGCAGTCCCGGGACTGAAGCTTTCTTT
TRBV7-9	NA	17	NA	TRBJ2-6	CASRTSTENSGANVLTF	TGTGCCAGCAGGACCTCGACAGAAAACTCTGGGGCCAACGTCCTGACTTTC
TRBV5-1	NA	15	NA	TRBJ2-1	CASSLEAGVYNEQFF	TGCGCCAGCAGCTTGGAGGCAGGGGTCTACAATGAGCAGTTCTTC
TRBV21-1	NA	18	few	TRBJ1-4	CASSPRSGCGTTNEKLFF	TGTGCCAGCAGCCCTAGGTCGGGTTGTGGCACAACTAATGAAAAACTGTTTTTT
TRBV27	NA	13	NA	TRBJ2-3	CASSLRREGTQYF	TGTGCCAGCAGTTTACGCCGCGAGGGTACGCAGTATTTT
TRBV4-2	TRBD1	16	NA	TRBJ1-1	CASSQVQAGTGGRAFF	TGTGCCAGCAGCCAAGTCCAAGCCGGGACAGGGGGACGGGCTTTCTTT
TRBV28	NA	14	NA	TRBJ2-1	CASSLPQGRNEQFF	TGTGCCAGCAGTCTCCCACAGGGGAGGAATGAGCAGTTCTTC
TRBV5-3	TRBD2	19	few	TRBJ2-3	CARSFIPGTLADLADTQYF	TGTGCCAGAAGCTTCATCCCGGGCACACTAGCGGACTTAGCAGATACGCAGTATTTT
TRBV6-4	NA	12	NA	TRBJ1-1	CASSDSWGQAFF	TGTGCCAGCAGTGACTCGTGGGGGCAGGCTTTCTTT
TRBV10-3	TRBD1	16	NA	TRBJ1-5	CAISERTGSGNQPQHF	TGTGCCATCAGTGAAAGGACAGGTAGTGGCAATCAGCCCCAGCATTTT
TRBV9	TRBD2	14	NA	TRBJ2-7	CASTRGGDSYEQYF	TGTGCCAGCACTCGGGGGGGGGACTCCTACGAGCAGTACTTC
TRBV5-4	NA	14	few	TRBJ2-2	CASSQTGSGGELFF	TGTGCCAGCAGCCAAACAGGGTCGGGCGGGGAGCTGTTTTTT
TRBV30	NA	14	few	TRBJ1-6	CAWSNQGRYSPLHF	TGTGCCTGGAGTAACCAGGGTCGGTATTCACCCCTCCACTTT